This T cell receptor beta chain was found in a study of blood T cell repertoires in COVID-19. In germline, CDR1 is SGHRS, CDR2 YFSETQ. The CDR3 loop spans 20 amino acids. The trim removed 2 bases at V and 4 bases at J, leaving 15 bases unmatched. Clones were sequenced by immunoSEQ multiplex PCR, and TCRdb holds only the in-frame ones, with some missing. Of over 200,000 clones detected, 70% to 90% appear once; the ten largest clones hold approximately 10%. The sequenced sample consisted of PBMCs or T cells enriched from blood (not recorded which). This TCR came from a young man who had recovered from COVID-19. This chain uses TRBV5-1 with TRBJ2-7, with 16 nucleotides matching TRBD2. CDR3 loop: CASSFPDRGLAGGPGYEQYF. CDR3 DNA sequence: TGCGCCAGCAGCTTCCCGGACAGGGGACTAGCGGGAGGGCCGGGATACGAGCAGTACTTC.